Each of the 17 T cell receptor beta chains below was sequenced from the same sample in a study of lymphopenia after photon versus proton radiotherapy (dated by TCRdb to about 2019). The library came from the immunoSEQ multiplex PCR assay. TCRdb's version of the immuneACCESS table is confined to in-frame rearrangements and falls short of the full clone set. An unresolved V gene accounts for under half of the shortfall where checked; the remainder is of unknown origin. In this sample the table shows 150,000 or so clones, about 88% of which occur a single time. The ten largest make up approximately 4.6% of the sample. The material was peripheral blood, obtained from a patient treated with photon-based radiotherapy. The origin of the receptors is a man aged 45 to 65 with gastric cancer.

The CDR3 nucleotides are TGTGCCAGCATCAACGGAGACAGGGAGAGGAATCAGCCCCAGCATTTT. Its protein is CASINGDRERNQPQHF. J is TRBJ1-5 and V is TRBV7-2; 7 bases are shared with TRBD1. The V segment lost 7 bases and the J segment 4 bases; nucleotides outside the gene matches: 13. This CDR3 has 16 residues. Looked up from germline, CDR1 is SGHTA and CDR2 is FQGNSA.

This CDR3 reads CASSLGDRILNEQFF. The CDR3 DNA follows: TGTGCCAGCAGCTTGGGGGACAGGATTTTGAATGAGCAGTTCTTC. J is TRBJ2-1 and V is TRBV5-8, with 8 bases fitting TRBD1. Per the germline V gene, CDR1 is SGHTS and CDR2 is YDEGEE. The CDR3 has 15 amino acids. The V segment lost 0 bases and the J segment 7 bases; nucleotides outside the gene matches: 6.

This sequence joins TRBV2 and TRBJ2-7; no firm D call. The V gene lost 2 bases and the J gene lost 2 bases, with 16 bases spanning the gap. Per the germline V gene, CDR1 is SNHLY and CDR2 is FYNNEI. This CDR3 comprises 16 residues. The DNA for the CDR3 is TGTGCCAGCAGTGAAAGCTGGTCTGGAAGAACCTACGAGCAGTACTTC. As protein: CASSESWSGRTYEQYF.

The V and J genes are TRBV4-1 and TRBJ2-1; TRBD2 aligns across 13 bases. The CDR3 has 17 residues. Looked up from germline, CDR1 is MGHRA and CDR2 is YSYEKL. V was pared by 7 bases and J by 4 bases, with 10 bases of the junction left unmatched. The CDR3 is CASTKPGLAGDYNEQFF. As DNA, the CDR3 is TGCGCCAGCACCAAACCTGGACTAGCGGGAGATTACAATGAGCAGTTCTTC.

CDR3 DNA sequence: TGTGCCAGCAGTTACAACAGGCTACCGAGTGGGGAGCAGTACTTC. Protein: CASSYNRLPSGEQYF. The chain combines TRBV6-5 with TRBJ2-7; a possible D gene is TRBD1 (5 bases). Trimming stripped 2 bases from V and 7 bases from J, with 18 bases between. The germline V gene has CDR1 MNHEY and CDR2 SVGAGI. The CDR3 length is 15 residues.

This rearrangement joins TRBV19 to TRBJ2-4, with D possibly called TRBD1 or TRBD2 (6 bases each). There are 15 residues in the CDR3. Deletions cut 5 bases from V and 8 bases from J, with 19 bases between. Germline assignment: CDR1 LNHDA and CDR2 SQIVND (reference sequence). DNA of the CDR3: TGTGCCAGTAGTCCTTTGCCAACGGGGGCGGACATTCAGTACTTC. Translated: CASSPLPTGADIQYF.

V usage is TRBV9 and J usage is TRBJ2-1, with D tentatively TRBD1 or TRBD2 (6 bases each). This CDR3 is built from 15 residues. With 4 bases removed from V and 2 bases from J, the gap between germline ends came to 13 bases. Germline V gives CDR1 SGDLS, CDR2 YYNGEE. CDR3 nucleotides: TGTGCCAGCAGCCCCGGGGGCGAGCCCTACAATGAGCAGTTCTTC. Its translation is CASSPGGEPYNEQFF.

The chain uses TRBV7-9 and TRBJ2-1, with TRBD2 identical over 10 bases. The germline V gene encodes CDR1 SEHNR and CDR2 FQNEAQ (reference sequence). The CDR3 is 15 residues long. V shed 3 bases and J 8 bases; nucleotides not matched to a gene: 7. The CDR3 here is CASSLGTSVRDEQFF. CDR3 nucleotide sequence: TGTGCCAGCAGCTTGGGGACTAGCGTTAGGGATGAGCAGTTCTTC.

This clone was counted a single time. The rearrangement uses TRBV7-6 and TRBJ1-1, with a weak D call TRBD1 (6 bases). The CDR3 length is 16 residues. The germline V gene has CDR1 SGHVS and CDR2 FNYEAQ. The germline V and J ends were trimmed by 5 bases and 0 bases, with 16 bases remaining between them. CDR3 protein: CASSPWGGALNTEAFF. CDR3 nucleotides: TGTGCCAGCAGCCCGTGGGGGGGCGCCTTGAACACTGAAGCTTTCTTT.

The rearrangement links TRBV6-5 to TRBJ2-7; maybe TRBD2 (6 bases). The ends were cut back, 2 bases at V and 2 bases at J, with 13 bases in the middle. From germline, CDR1 is MNHEY and CDR2 SVGAGI. This CDR3 is 15 amino acids long. CDR3 nucleotides: TGTGCCAGCAGTTACCGGGAGACGGGGGCCTACGAGCAGTACTTC. This encodes CASSYRETGAYEQYF.

The genes are TRBV27 and TRBJ1-2, with D unclear. The CDR3 has 14 amino acids. Germline V gene data show CDR1 as MNHEY and CDR2 as SMNVEV (reference sequence). Trimming took 1 base from V and 6 from J, leaving 12 bases between them. The CDR3 loop is CASSLWPQTDGYTF. The DNA of the CDR3 is TGTGCCAGCAGTTTATGGCCCCAGACGGATGGCTACACCTTC.

J is TRBJ2-5 and V is TRBV6-1; 13 bases fit TRBD2. From germline, CDR1 is MNHNS and CDR2 SASEGT. The length of the CDR3 is 17 residues. V lost 1 base to trimming and J lost 6 bases; unmatched junction nucleotides: 8. CDR3 DNA: TGTGCCAGCAGTGAAGGCCGTTTGACTAGCGGGAGGCAGACCCAGTACTTC. This sequence encodes CASSEGRLTSGRQTQYF.

The count of this clone is one. The chain employs TRBV5-1 and TRBJ1-2; D gene ambiguous. This CDR3 contains 15 residues. From germline, CDR1 is SGHRS and CDR2 YFSETQ. Trimming stripped 2 bases from V and 0 bases from J, with 11 bases between. Written as DNA, the CDR3 is TGCGCCAGCAGCTTTGACGGAAGCCCTAACTATGGCTACACCTTC. It yields the protein CASSFDGSPNYGYTF.

The rearrangement links TRBV6-5 to TRBJ2-7; D is perhaps TRBD1 (6 bases). CDR1 and CDR2 from the germline V gene are MNHEY and SVGAGI. The CDR3 runs 15 residues. V lost 0 bases and J lost 5, with 14 bases in between. The CDR3 loop reads CASSYSGTKGHEQYF. The CDR3 DNA reads TGTGCCAGCAGTTACTCAGGGACAAAAGGCCACGAGCAGTACTTC.

This rearrangement joins TRBV5-1 to TRBJ1-1; D unclear. Between the trimmed V and J ends, which lost 0 bases and 1 base, there was a span of 7 bases. The germline V gene has CDR1 SGHRS and CDR2 YFSETQ. The CDR3 runs 14 residues. The CDR3 DNA follows: TGCGCCAGCAGCTTGGTTGGGGAGAACACTGAAGCTTTCTTT. Translated: CASSLVGENTEAFF.

J is TRBJ1-2 and V is TRBV29-1, with a possible D match to TRBD1 (6 bases). The germline V gene has CDR1 SQVTM and CDR2 ANQGSEA. CDR3 length: 16 residues. Trimming removed 7 bases from V and 4 bases from J, with 25 bases in between. CDR3 sequence reads: CSALWSGAHPFYGYTF. For the CDR3, the DNA is TGCAGCGCCTTGTGGTCGGGGGCCCACCCCTTCTATGGCTACACCTTC.

The chain employs TRBV6-4 and TRBJ1-1; 11 bases fit TRBD1. V lost 5 bases and J lost 4; bases outside the gene matches: 3. This CDR3 region has 14 residues. Germline V lookup: CDR1 MRHNA, CDR2 SNTAGT. The CDR3 coding sequence is TGTGCCAGCAGTCGGGACAGGGGGAGCACTGAAGCTTTCTTT. Its translation: CASSRDRGSTEAFF.